Included here is one T cell receptor (beta chain) sequence, with context. As yet, its antigen is unknown. Both 60 Vbeta primers and 13 Jbeta primers went into the PCR. TCRdb's table, derived via immunoSEQ multiplex PCR, lists solely in-frame clones and lacks some. The sample records 90,000 to 110,000 clones, under 85% being singletons. This sample stems from a study of cytomegalovirus exposure and HLA in healthy donors. Whole-study findings and limits: The records held CMV serostatus as the only immune exposure information. A highly shared variant cluster was judged a likely technical artifact. It was approximately 150 TCR beta chains that were listed as cytomegalovirus-associated.

Germline CDR1 and CDR2: ENHRY and SYGVKD. The CDR3 extends over 17 amino acids. The V gene end was trimmed by 3 bases and the J gene end by 2 bases; junction bases not matched to a gene: 7. The material sequenced was PBMCs. The clonotype comes from a woman aged 45 to 65 in good health and CMV-seropositive. V usage is TRBV10-3 and J usage is TRBJ2-5; the match to TRBD2 covers 12 bases. The CDR3 protein is CAISDHRGLAGQETQYF. CDR3 coding DNA: TGTGCCATCAGTGACCACAGAGGACTAGCGGGACAAGAGACCCAGTACTTC.